This T cell receptor beta chain came from a study of T-cell memory formation after mild COVID-19. Study information: TCR clusters were mostly confined to one donor each. Findings and limits, study-wide: Second-wave clones reaching peak frequency on day 37 lacked confirmed SARS-CoV-2 specificity. CD4+ bias marked clones expanding day 15 to 37, unlike balanced contracting clones. Memory cells collected pre-infection included some clones that later responded, suggesting cross-reactive memory joined.

CDR3 size: 17 residues. Germline loops: CDR1 SGHTA, CDR2 FQGNSA. J was trimmed by 2 bases and V by 1 base; bases with no gene match: 10. This clonotype was counted at least ten times. Its target is unknown. Using its own MiXCR run on the 5' RACE reads, TCRdb lists one record per CDR3 protein. The sample has roughly 130,000 distinct CDR3 sequences, approximately 6.2% seen once. This TCR derives from an adult woman who had mild COVID-19 (a few samples of this study predate the infection). Cell type and time point are not known. Sample: PBMCs or a T cell subset sorted from them (not recorded which). V usage is TRBV7-2 and J usage is TRBJ2-7, with TRBD2 matching over 8 bases. CDR3 protein: CASSLGSLAGSPYEQYF. The CDR3 coding sequence is TGTGCCAGCAGCTTAGGCAGTCTAGCGGGTTCCCCCTACGAGCAGTACTTC.